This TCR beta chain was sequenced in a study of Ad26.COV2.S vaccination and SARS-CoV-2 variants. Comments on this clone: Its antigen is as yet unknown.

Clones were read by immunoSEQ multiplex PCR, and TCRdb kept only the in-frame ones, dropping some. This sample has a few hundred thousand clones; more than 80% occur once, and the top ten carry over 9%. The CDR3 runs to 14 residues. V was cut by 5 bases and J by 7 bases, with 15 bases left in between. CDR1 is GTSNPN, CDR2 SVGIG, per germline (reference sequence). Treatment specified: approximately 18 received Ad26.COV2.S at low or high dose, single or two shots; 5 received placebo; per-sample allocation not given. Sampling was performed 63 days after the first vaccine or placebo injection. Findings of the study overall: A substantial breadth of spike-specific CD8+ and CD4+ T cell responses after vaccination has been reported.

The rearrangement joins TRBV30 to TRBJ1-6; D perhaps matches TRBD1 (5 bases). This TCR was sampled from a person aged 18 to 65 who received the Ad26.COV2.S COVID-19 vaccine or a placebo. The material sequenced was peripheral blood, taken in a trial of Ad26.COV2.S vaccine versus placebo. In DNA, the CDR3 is TGTGCCTGGGCGACCGGGACGGGAAATTCACCCCTCCACTTT. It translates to CAWATGTGNSPLHF.